This T cell receptor beta chain is from a study of regulatory T cells in long-lasting Graves disease. Remarks on this clonotype: A read error likely explains this, since a far larger clone differs by one base.

Arm-PCR of CDR3 regions with iRepertoire HTBI primers generated TCR beta libraries. TCRdb redid the calling of the multiplex PCR reads with MiXCR, one entry per CDR3 protein. The table shows roughly 400,000 distinct CDR3 sequences, with less than 25% occurring only once. The CDR3 runs to 15 residues. The V gene's germline CDR1 is MDHEN and CDR2 SYDVKM. The sample's time point: persistent/refractory GD, antithyroid drugs over 5 years with positive TRAb. Following extraction of RNA from PBMCs, that RNA was used to make the TCR library. Sequenced material: peripheral blood mononuclear cells (PBMCs), taken when the disease was refractory, from a patient treated with antithyroid drugs. The origin of this receptor is a female donor with Graves disease. This chain joins TRBV28 and TRBJ2-1; a weak D match, TRBD1 (6 bases). This chain's CDR3 is CASTLQTGDQETRYF. DNA of the CDR3: TGTGCCAGCACCCTACAGACAGGAGATCAAGAGACCCGGTACTTC.